This entry features one T cell receptor beta chain sequence. As yet, its antigen is unknown. This specimen belongs to a study of graft-versus-host responses after intestinal transplantation. TCRdb's copy holds only in-frame clones and misses some; the assay was immunoSEQ multiplex PCR. The top ten hold 0.2% to 0.25% of the sample, which has tens of thousands of clones, 94% seen once. General observations from the study: Early post-transplant HvG declines were associated with peak circulating GvH clone levels. GvH clones appeared in recipient marrow, some first in ileum or blood. Patients with graft-donor T cell macrochimerism had high graft-versus-host to host-versus-graft clonal ratios in allografts.

The receptor was derived from a human donor who was the organ donor for an intestinal transplant. This sample comprised unstimulated CD4+ T cells sorted from spleen or lymph node cells, obtained before transplant.

The CDR3 region has the DNA TGTGCCAGCAGCTGGACAGGGGGATCCTACGAGCAGTACTTC. Amino acids: CASSWTGGSYEQYF. This sequence joins TRBV5-6 and TRBJ2-7, with 10 bases identical to TRBD1. V lost 3 bases and J lost 1; bases outside the gene matches: 1. Looked up from germline, CDR1 is SGHDT and CDR2 is YYEEEE. CDR3 length: 14 amino acids.